This T cell receptor beta chain was recovered during a study of blood T cell repertoires in COVID-19. Background on the study: Collection of acute and convalescent COVID-19 samples took place in the United States, Italy and Spain.

Germline V gives CDR1 SGHDT, CDR2 YYEEEE. The CDR3 length is 16 residues. V lost 4 bases and J lost 4; bases outside the gene matches: 10. Original processing notes: From reference gene primer amplification, estimates of nucleated cell counts were derived. Profiled with immunoSEQ multiplex PCR; TCRdb holds only in-frame clones, not every one. V, J and clone size derive from that table, while D and trimming were established from the DNA sequence. The repertoire includes some 300,000 clones, about nine tenths of them detected once, and 2% to 3% sits in the top ten. The sequenced sample consisted of peripheral blood. This clonotype was obtained from a man between 18 and 35 years old with active or convalescent COVID-19. V and J are TRBV5-6 and TRBJ2-1; 8 bases fit TRBD2. The CDR3 DNA reads TGTGCCAGCAGCGTAGCGGCGGGGGGCCGGTACAATGAGCAGTTCTTC. Amino acids: CASSVAAGGRYNEQFF.